This T cell receptor beta chain derives from a study of regulatory T cells in long-lasting Graves disease. Arm-PCR of CDR3 regions and iRepertoire HTBI primers were the basis on which TCR beta libraries were built. TCRdb independently ran MiXCR on the multiplex PCR reads; one entry per CDR3 protein. The sample holds about 400,000 distinct CDR3 sequences, around 15% seen once. Germline CDR1 and CDR2: WSHSY and SAAADI. V was clipped by 4 bases and J by 0 bases, with 15 bases between them. CDR3 length: 16 residues. Time point here: newly diagnosed GD, antithyroid drugs for less than 3 months. Isolated PBMC RNA provided the starting material for the TCR library. The sample was also linked to a second study, of T cells in Graves' hyperthyroidism and ophthalmopathy.

The rearrangement joins TRBV10-2 to TRBJ1-1; no reliable D call. Sequences were derived from peripheral blood mononuclear cells (PBMCs), sampled at new diagnosis, from a patient treated with antithyroid drugs. The sequence came from a woman aged 18 to 35 with Graves disease. The CDR3: CASSGFGYPMNTEAFF. The CDR3 DNA follows: TGCGCCAGCAGTGGATTTGGGTACCCCATGAACACTGAAGCTTTCTTT.